The clone carrying this T cell receptor beta chain was seen just once. This sample was included in a study of blood T cell repertoires in COVID-19. Study background: Samples taken during acute and convalescent COVID-19 were collected in the United States, Italy and Spain.

Deletions cut 5 bases from V and 0 bases from J, with 10 bases between. The CDR3 loop spans 15 amino acids. Germline values: CDR1 SGHTA, CDR2 FQGNSA. The authors' processing: Researchers report that nucleated cell counts were estimated from reference gene primer amplification. Assay: immunoSEQ multiplex PCR; the TCRdb copy retains only in-frame clones and omits some. V, J and clone size are taken as reported in that table, and D and trimming were inferred from the DNA itself. The sample comprises 80,000 to 100,000 clones, about 90% of which are singletons, and around 2% rests with the top ten. A Seattle source enrolled patients during active infection and followed them longitudinally.

This chain joins TRBV7-2 and TRBJ1-4; no reliable D call. The sequence derives from a man aged 50 to 59 with COVID-19, enrolled during active disease. Sample: peripheral blood. CDR3 region: CASSPRHSTNEKLFF. The CDR3 DNA follows: TGTGCCAGCAGCCCCCGACACTCAACTAATGAAAAACTGTTTTTT.